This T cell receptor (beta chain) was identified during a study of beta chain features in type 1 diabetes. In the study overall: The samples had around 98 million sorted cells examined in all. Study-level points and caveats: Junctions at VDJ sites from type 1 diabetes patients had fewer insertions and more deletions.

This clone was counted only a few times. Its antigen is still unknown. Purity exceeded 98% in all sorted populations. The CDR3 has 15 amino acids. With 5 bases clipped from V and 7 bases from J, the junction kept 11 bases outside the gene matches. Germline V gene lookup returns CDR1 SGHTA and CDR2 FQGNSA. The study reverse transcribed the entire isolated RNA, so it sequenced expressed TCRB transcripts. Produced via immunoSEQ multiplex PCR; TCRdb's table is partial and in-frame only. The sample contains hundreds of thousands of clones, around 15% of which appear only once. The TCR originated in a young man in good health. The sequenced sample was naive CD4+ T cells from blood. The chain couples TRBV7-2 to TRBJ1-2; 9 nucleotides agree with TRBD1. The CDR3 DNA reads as TGTGCCAGCAGCCAATCCCTGGGACAGGGAATTGGCTACACCTTC. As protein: CASSQSLGQGIGYTF.